This is a list of T cell receptor beta chains from one sample in a study of control samples from healthy donors and cancer patients. Clones were sequenced by immunoSEQ multiplex PCR, and TCRdb holds only the in-frame ones, with some missing. The sample includes tens of thousands of clones, more than 85% of them seen just once. Sequenced input: PBMCs. The source of these receptors is a man between 40 and 49 years old with colorectal cancer. CDR3s include the opening cysteine and the closing phenylalanine or tryptophan. The D gene is left open where the match is weak. Size is stated for part of the rows, as once, few or many counts, or as a class when the clone is expanded.

d_gene	v_gene	abundance	j_gene	CDR3nt	CDR3aa
NA	TRBV29-1	NA	TRBJ1-1	TGCAGCGCTTCTAAAGTCACTGAAGCTTTCTTT	CSASKVTEAFF
TRBD2	TRBV19	NA	TRBJ2-7	TGTGCCAGTAGAGCTTTACTAGCGGGGGTCTACGAGCAGTACTTC	CASRALLAGVYEQYF
NA	TRBV5-4	NA	TRBJ1-2	TGTGCCAGCAGCTTGGAAGACTATGGCTACACCTTC	CASSLEDYGYTF
NA	TRBV21-1	NA	TRBJ1-5	TGTGCCAGCAGCAAAACGGCGGTAAGGGGTCAGCCCCAGCATTTT	CASSKTAVRGQPQHF
NA	TRBV19	NA	TRBJ1-2	TGTGCCAGTAGTATATCGGGGTCAGGACTCCGCTATGGCTACACCTTC	CASSISGSGLRYGYTF
TRBD2	TRBV10-3	NA	TRBJ2-7	TGTGCCATCAGACTAGCGGGGGTTTACGAGCAGTACTTC	CAIRLAGVYEQYF
NA	TRBV9	NA	TRBJ1-4	TGTGCCAGCAGCGTAGAAGGGTTCAGCGAAAAACTGTTTTTT	CASSVEGFSEKLFF
TRBD2	TRBV3-1/TRBV3-2	NA	TRBJ2-3	TGTGCCAGCAGCCAAGGAAGGACTAGCGGCACAGATACGCAGTATTTT	CASSQGRTSGTDTQYF
NA	TRBV7-3	NA	TRBJ1-2	TGTGCCAGCAGCCCGGGGGGGATGAGTGGCTACACCTTC	CASSPGGMSGYTF
NA	TRBV5-1	NA	TRBJ1-4	TGCGCCAGCAGCTTGGGGATAACTAATGAAAAACTGTTTTTT	CASSLGITNEKLFF
NA	TRBV5-1	NA	TRBJ1-1	TGCGCCAGCAGCTTGGTAGGGAGTAACACTGAAGCTTTCTTT	CASSLVGSNTEAFF
NA	TRBV6-1	NA	TRBJ2-6	TGTGCCAGCAGTGAACGGCCCTCGGGGGCCTATGGGGCCAACGTCCTGACTTTC	CASSERPSGAYGANVLTF
NA	TRBV25-1	NA	TRBJ1-1	TGTGCCAGCAGTGAATTAGAAAAGGGAAAAACTGAAGCTTTCTTT	CASSELEKGKTEAFF
TRBD1	TRBV6-5	once	TRBJ2-1	TGTGCCTCTGGGGACAGGGGTTACAATGAGCAGTTCTTC	CASGDRGYNEQFF
NA	TRBV19	NA	TRBJ2-1	TGTGCCAGTAGTTCGGACGTAAACTCCTACAATGAGCAGTTCTTC	CASSSDVNSYNEQFF
TRBD1	TRBV5-6	NA	TRBJ2-6	TGTGCCAGCAGCCGTTACGGGACAGGGGGCTTAGGTGGGGCCAACGTCCTGACTTTC	CASSRYGTGGLGGANVLTF
NA	TRBV2	NA	TRBJ1-4	TGTGCCACTAGGGACGACGCTAATGAAAAACTGTTTTTT	CATRDDANEKLFF
TRBD2	TRBV5-4	once	TRBJ2-7	TGTGCCAGCAGCCCCGGGACTAGCGGGGTCTACGAGCAGTACTTC	CASSPGTSGVYEQYF
TRBD2	TRBV15	NA	TRBJ2-1	TGTGCCTTTTGGCGGGGAGGGTTAAGCTCCTACAATGAGCAGTTCTTC	CAFWRGGLSSYNEQFF
TRBD1	TRBV5-1	NA	TRBJ1-6	TGCGCCAGCAGCCGGGGACAGGGCAGGGATTCACCCCTCCACTTT	CASSRGQGRDSPLHF
NA	TRBV6-5	NA	TRBJ2-7	TGTGCCAGCAGCCCCGGTAGGGGGGCCTACGAGCAGTACTTC	CASSPGRGAYEQYF
TRBD1	TRBV5-1	NA	TRBJ1-4	TGCGCCAGCAGCTTGGCCGGACAGGGGAATGAAAAACTGTTTTTT	CASSLAGQGNEKLFF
NA	TRBV6-5	NA	TRBJ2-2	TGTGCCAGTTTAAGGGACAAGACTTTGACCGGGGAGCTGTTTTTT	CASLRDKTLTGELFF
TRBD2	TRBV5-1	NA	TRBJ2-1	TGCGCCAGCAGTAGCGGGGGGACCTACAATGAGCAGTTCTTC	CASSSGGTYNEQFF
TRBD1	TRBV29-1	NA	TRBJ2-5	TGCAGCGTTGCCCCGGGACAGACTATGGAAGAGACCCAGTACTTC	CSVAPGQTMEETQYF
NA	TRBV4-3	NA	TRBJ2-3	TGCGCCAGCAGCCAGACGGGGGGCAGCGTTTCAGATACGCAGTATTTT	CASSQTGGSVSDTQYF
NA	TRBV5-1	NA	TRBJ2-2	TGCGCCAGCAGCTTAGACCGGGGAACGGCCGGGGAGCTGTTTTTT	CASSLDRGTAGELFF
TRBD2	TRBV5-4	NA	TRBJ2-5	TGTGCCAGCAGCTTGGGTGGGGGGGGTCAAGAGACCCAGTACTTC	CASSLGGGGQETQYF
TRBD1	TRBV5-1	NA	TRBJ1-6	TGCGCCAGCAGCTTGGGGGGACAGGGTTCACCCCTCCACTTT	CASSLGGQGSPLHF
NA	TRBV5-5	once	TRBJ2-2	TGTGCCAGCAGCTTCCAGGGGAGGGGGACCGGGGAGCTGTTTTTT	CASSFQGRGTGELFF
NA	TRBV13	NA	TRBJ1-3	TGTGCCAGCAGTTTCAGGGCCACTGGAAACACCATATATTTT	CASSFRATGNTIYF
NA	TRBV6-1	NA	TRBJ1-5	TGTGCCAGCAGTGAAGCGCATAATAACAGGGATCAGCCCCAGCATTTT	CASSEAHNNRDQPQHF
TRBD2	TRBV7-3	NA	TRBJ2-6	TGTGCCAGCAGCCCTAGCGGGGTCTCTGGGGCCAACGTCCTGACTTTC	CASSPSGVSGANVLTF
NA	TRBV2	NA	TRBJ1-2	TGTGCCAGCAGTCCTCCCTTATTGACGGCAAACTATGGCTACACCTTC	CASSPPLLTANYGYTF
NA	TRBV9	NA	TRBJ2-3	TGTGCCAGCAGCGTAGCGAGAGGCACAGATACGCAGTATTTT	CASSVARGTDTQYF
TRBD2	TRBV24-1	NA	TRBJ2-3	TGTGCCACCAGTGATTTTAGCGGGGGGGGCACAGATACGCAGTATTTT	CATSDFSGGGTDTQYF
NA	TRBV25-1	NA	TRBJ1-5	TGTGCCAGCAGTGAAACCGGGTATAGCAATCAGCCCCAGCATTTT	CASSETGYSNQPQHF